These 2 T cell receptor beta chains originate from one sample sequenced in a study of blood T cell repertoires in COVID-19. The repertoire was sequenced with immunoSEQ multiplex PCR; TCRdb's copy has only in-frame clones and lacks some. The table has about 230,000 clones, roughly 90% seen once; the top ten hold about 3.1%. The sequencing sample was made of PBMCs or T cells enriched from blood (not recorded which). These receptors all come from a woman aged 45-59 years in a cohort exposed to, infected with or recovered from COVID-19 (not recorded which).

DNA for the CDR3: TGTGCCAGCAGGGGACAGGGGAACACTGAAGCTTTCTTT. Its protein product is CASRGQGNTEAFF. This chain links TRBV28 with TRBJ1-1; 9 bases line up with TRBD1. This CDR3 has 13 amino acids. Trimming took 6 bases from V and 1 from J; bases not matched to a gene: 0. Germline lookup yields CDR1 MDHEN and CDR2 SYDVKM.

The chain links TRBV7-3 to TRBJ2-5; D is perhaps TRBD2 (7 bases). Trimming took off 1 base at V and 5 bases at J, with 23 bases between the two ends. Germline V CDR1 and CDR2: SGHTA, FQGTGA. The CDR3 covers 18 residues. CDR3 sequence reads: CASSLKVWRGLREETQYF. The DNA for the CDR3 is TGTGCCAGCAGCTTAAAGGTTTGGCGGGGGCTAAGGGAGGAGACCCAGTACTTC.